This T cell receptor beta chain was retrieved from a study of shared clonotypes between healthy human individuals. V was shortened by 0 bases and J by 1 base, with 7 bases between the two germline ends. Per germline, CDR1 SGHNT and CDR2 YYREEE (reference sequence). The CDR3 length is 15 residues. A word on this clone: Its antigen is still unknown.

CD4+ cells were split into CD45RA+ naive and CD45RA-negative memory subsets. Per the authors' pipeline: Because ImmunoSEQ provided only junction sequences with no quality scores, the filtering differed. Here immunoSEQ multiplex PCR was the method, and the copy in TCRdb shows in-frame clones only, minus some. The V and J calls and clone size were taken over from that table, and D and trimming were inferred from the DNA. The sample contains a few million clones, around 95% of which appear only once. Study-level findings and limits: Sampling covered blood only; tissue repertoires likely differ.

This chain uses TRBV5-4 with TRBJ2-2; D not certain. The sequence was obtained from a man aged 18 to 30 in good health. What was sequenced was naive CD4+ T cells sorted from blood. Subset: CD45RA+ positively selected. This CDR3 is CASSLDPQNTGELFF. In DNA form, the CDR3 reads TGTGCCAGCAGCTTGGATCCTCAGAACACCGGGGAGCTGTTTTTT.